These 7 T cell receptor beta chains were all obtained from the same sample, sequenced in a study of response to subunit inactivated influenza vaccine. TCRdb independently ran MiXCR on the RT-PCR reads; one entry per CDR3 protein. This table has a few hundred thousand distinct CDR3 sequences, approximately 7.2% appearing once. The material sequenced was PBMCs from blood, taken roughly 24 months after vaccination. These receptor sequences come from a man between 45 and 75 years old who received an inactivated influenza vaccine.

As to this clonotype: A clone one base away is much larger, so this may be a read error. The V call is TRBV15, the J call TRBJ2-1, with unresolved D. CDR3 length: 11 residues. Per germline, CDR1 LNHNV and CDR2 YYDKDF (reference sequence). The CDR3 sequence is CTTRSYNEQFF. DNA for the CDR3: TGTACCACGCGGAGTTACAATGAGCAGTTCTTC.

This clonotype was seen only a few times. This chain links TRBV5-6 with TRBJ2-1, with a tentative D call TRBD2 (5 bases). CDR1 and CDR2 (germline): SGHDT, YYEEEE. This CDR3 has 15 residues. Trimming took off 6 bases at V and 2 bases at J, with 15 bases between the two ends. DNA for the CDR3: TGTGCCAGCATCCCCAGAGGGCAGACCTACAATGAGCAGTTCTTC. Its translation: CASIPRGQTYNEQFF.

In its sample, this clonotype was seen a few times. V and J are TRBV20-1 and TRBJ1-5, with D possibly being TRBD1 (6 bases). V lost 3 bases and J lost 6, with 21 bases in between. The CDR3 has 16 amino acids. Germline CDR1 reads DFQATT; CDR2 reads SNEGSKA (reference sequence). The CDR3 is CSARAALGGRGQPQHF. The CDR3, as DNA: TGCAGTGCTAGGGCCGCTTTGGGGGGCCGGGGTCAGCCCCAGCATTTT.

This clonotype was found many times. The J gene is TRBJ2-3, the V gene TRBV12-3 or TRBV12-4; TRBD2 matches 9 bases. The CDR3 extends over 14 amino acids. Trimming cost V 8 bases and J 2 bases; bases outside gene matches: 5. DNA of the CDR3: TGTGCCAGCCGGCAGCGGGAGGCCACAGATACGCAGTATTTT. This gives the protein CASRQREATDTQYF.

This clonotype turned up a few times. The genes are TRBV20-1 and TRBJ2-1, with 10 bases that match TRBD2. This CDR3 has 14 amino acids. The V and J ends lost 0 bases and 8 bases, in that order; junction bases with no gene match: 4. Germline values: CDR1 DFQATT, CDR2 SNEGSKA (reference sequence). DNA of the CDR3: TGCAGTGCTAGAGAGCTAGCGGGAGTCGATGAGCAGTTCTTC. As protein: CSARELAGVDEQFF.

This clonotype has only a few counts. The chain couples TRBV11-2 to TRBJ2-1, with D possibly matching TRBD2 (5 bases). Germline CDR1 is SGHAT and CDR2 is FQNNGV. Trimming removed 5 bases at V and 9 bases at J, with 11 bases between. The CDR3 runs to 12 residues. CDR3 sequence: CASSPQAGEQFF. The CDR3 DNA reads TGTGCCAGCAGCCCTCAGGCGGGTGAGCAGTTCTTC.

This clonotype was observed a few times. CDR3 DNA: TGTGCCAGCAGTTACCGGCATCTCCCCGAGCAGTACTTC. As protein: CASSYRHLPEQYF. The J gene is TRBJ2-7, the V gene TRBV6-2 or TRBV6-3; no clear D gene. The germline CDR1 and CDR2 sequences are MNHEY and SVGEGT. The CDR3 has 13 residues. V was pared by 2 bases and J by 6 bases, with 11 bases between.